The TCR beta chain described here comes from a study of shared clonotypes between healthy human individuals. Study details: The cohort comprised a couple of women and a few men. Their ages spanned 18 to 49 years. Whole-study results and caveats: Few donors restricted represented genetic and exposure-history diversity.

On this clone itself: Its antigen remains unknown.

Germline values: CDR1 SGHDN, CDR2 FVKESK. Trimming removed 0 bases from V and 3 bases from J, with 8 bases in between. CDR3 length equals 14 residues. Running of the assay took place at deep level. Clones were sequenced by immunoSEQ multiplex PCR, and TCRdb holds only the in-frame ones, with some missing. In the table there are 500,000 to 650,000 clones, around 78% of which are singletons. Sequencing was performed on PBMCs. This receptor was identified in a woman aged 40 to 50 in good health. Some clones in this sample may be carry-over from other donors' samples. This sequence joins TRBV14 and TRBJ1-2, with D perhaps matching TRBD1 (5 bases). In DNA form, the CDR3 reads TGTGCCAGCAGCCAAGAGGGGGTCTACTATGGCTACACCTTC. This encodes CASSQEGVYYGYTF.